These 4 T cell receptor beta chains were sequenced from one sample in a study of blood T cells in healthy people across ages. Primers used in a second PCR of roughly 6 to 12 cycles were a sample-barcoded 5' primer and a J-beta primer mix. TCRdb analysed the 5' RACE reads with MiXCR anew, one entry per CDR3 protein. The sample records around 650,000 distinct CDR3 sequences, around 38% being singletons. The sequenced sample consisted of blood. The receptor source for this set is an elderly man in good health.

V usage is TRBV28 and J usage is TRBJ2-3; D call uncertain. The CDR3 has 11 amino acids. Germline lookup yields CDR1 MDHEN and CDR2 SYDVKM. V was pared by 4 bases and J by 8 bases, with 7 bases between. CDR3 sequence: CASSSLVTQYF. The CDR3 coding sequence is TGTGCCAGCAGTTCATTAGTTACGCAGTATTTT.

This clonotype was found a few times. The chain links TRBV10-2 to TRBJ2-2; 15 bases match TRBD2. Germline loops: CDR1 WSHSY, CDR2 SAAADI. The ends lost 6 bases at V and 0 bases at J; junction bases unmatched: 5. CDR3 length: 18 residues. CDR3: CASRRTSGRATNTGELFF. In DNA form, the CDR3 reads TGCGCCAGCAGGAGGACTAGCGGGAGGGCCACGAACACCGGGGAGCTGTTTTTT.

This sequence joins TRBV7-2 and TRBJ2-1, with TRBD2 matching 12 bases. Germline CDR1 and CDR2: SGHTA and FQGNSA. CDR3 length: 15 amino acids. V shed 4 bases and J 13 bases; nucleotides not matched to a gene: 11. CDR3 coding DNA: TGTGCCAGCAGCTCTGCTCGGACTAGCGGGGAGACCCAGTTCTTC. Amino acid sequence: CASSSARTSGETQFF.

The CDR3 region is CASSLAGTSGVDTQYF. CDR3 sequence (DNA): TGCGCCAGCAGCTTGGCCGGGACGTCTGGGGTAGATACGCAGTATTTT. The chain carries TRBV5-1 and TRBJ2-3; tentatively, D is TRBD1 or TRBD2 (5 bases each). V gave up 0 bases and J gave up 5 bases, with 16 bases separating them. This CDR3 is built from 16 residues. Germline CDR1 reads SGHRS; CDR2 reads YFSETQ. Full variable domain (missing parts from reference TRBV5-1 and TRBJ2-3): KAGVTQTPRYLIKTRGQQVTLSCSPISGHRSVSWYQQTPGQGLQFLFEYFSETQRNKGNFPGRFSGRQFSNSRSEMNVSTLELGDSALYLCASSLAGTSGVDTQYFGPGTRLTVL.